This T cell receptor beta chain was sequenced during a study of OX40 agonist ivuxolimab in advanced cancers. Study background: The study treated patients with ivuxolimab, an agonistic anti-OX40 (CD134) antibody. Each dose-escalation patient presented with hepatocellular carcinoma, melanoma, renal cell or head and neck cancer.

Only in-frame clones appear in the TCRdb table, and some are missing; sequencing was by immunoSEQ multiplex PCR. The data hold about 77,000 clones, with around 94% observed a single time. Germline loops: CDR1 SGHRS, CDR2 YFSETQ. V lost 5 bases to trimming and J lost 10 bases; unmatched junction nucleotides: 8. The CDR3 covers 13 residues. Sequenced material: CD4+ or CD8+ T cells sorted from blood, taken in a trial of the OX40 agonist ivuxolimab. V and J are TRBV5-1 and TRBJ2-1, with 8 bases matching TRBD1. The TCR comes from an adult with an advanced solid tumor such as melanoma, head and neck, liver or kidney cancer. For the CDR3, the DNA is TGCGCCAGCAGGGACAGGGCCTTCGGAGAGCAGTTCTTC. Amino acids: CASRDRAFGEQFF.